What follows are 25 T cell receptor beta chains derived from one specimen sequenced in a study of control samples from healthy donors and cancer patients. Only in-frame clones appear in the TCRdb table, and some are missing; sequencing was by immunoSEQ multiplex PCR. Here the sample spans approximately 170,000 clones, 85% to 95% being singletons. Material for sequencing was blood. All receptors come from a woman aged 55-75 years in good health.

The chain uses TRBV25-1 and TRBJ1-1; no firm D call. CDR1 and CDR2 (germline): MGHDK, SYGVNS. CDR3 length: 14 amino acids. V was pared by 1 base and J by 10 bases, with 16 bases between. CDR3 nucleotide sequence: TGTGCCAGCAGTGAATTAGACCCAACCCTGGGAGCTTTCTTT. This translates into CASSELDPTLGAFF.

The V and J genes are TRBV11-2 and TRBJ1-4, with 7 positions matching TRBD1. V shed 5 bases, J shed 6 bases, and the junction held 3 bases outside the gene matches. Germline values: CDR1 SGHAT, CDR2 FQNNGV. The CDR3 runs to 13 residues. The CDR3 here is CASSRTGDEKLFF. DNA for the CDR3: TGTGCCAGCAGCAGGACAGGAGATGAAAAACTGTTTTTT.

The CDR3 is CSVELATYNEQFF. CDR3 bases: TGCAGCGTTGAACTAGCCACCTACAATGAGCAGTTCTTC. J is TRBJ2-1 and V is TRBV29-1, with a tentative D call TRBD2 (5 bases). V was shortened by 2 bases and J by 2 bases, with 7 bases between the two germline ends. Germline-derived CDR1 and CDR2 are SQVTM and ANQGSEA. The CDR3 has 13 residues.

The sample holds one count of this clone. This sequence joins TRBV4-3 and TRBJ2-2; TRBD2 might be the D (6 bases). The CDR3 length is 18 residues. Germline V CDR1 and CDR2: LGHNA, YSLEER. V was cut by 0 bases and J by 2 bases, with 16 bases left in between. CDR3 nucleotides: TGCGCCAGCAGCCAAGAGTCGGGGGATCCCTTTAACACCGGGGAGCTGTTTTTT. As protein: CASSQESGDPFNTGELFF.

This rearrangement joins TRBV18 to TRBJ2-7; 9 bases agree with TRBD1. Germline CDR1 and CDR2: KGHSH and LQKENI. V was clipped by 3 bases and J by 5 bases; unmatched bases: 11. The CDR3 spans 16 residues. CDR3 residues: CASSPGWGQGIDEQYF. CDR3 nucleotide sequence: TGTGCCAGCTCACCCGGGTGGGGACAGGGTATCGACGAGCAGTACTTC.

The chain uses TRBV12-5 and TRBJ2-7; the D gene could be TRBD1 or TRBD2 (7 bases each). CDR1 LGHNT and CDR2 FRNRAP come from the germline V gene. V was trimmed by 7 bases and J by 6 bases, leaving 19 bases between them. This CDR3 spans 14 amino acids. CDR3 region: CASVVAGGVGEQYF. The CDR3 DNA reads TGTGCTAGTGTGGTGGCAGGGGGGGTAGGCGAGCAGTACTTC.

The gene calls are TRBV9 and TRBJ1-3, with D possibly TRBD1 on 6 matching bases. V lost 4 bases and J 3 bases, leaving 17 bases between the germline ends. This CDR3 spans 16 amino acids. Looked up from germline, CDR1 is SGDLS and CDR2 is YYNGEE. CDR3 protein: CASSRRGVENGNTIYF. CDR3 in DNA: TGTGCCAGCAGCCGGAGGGGGGTTGAGAATGGAAACACCATATATTTT.

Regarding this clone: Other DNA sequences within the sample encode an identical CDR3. This CDR3 reads CASSRDSYEQYF. CDR3 bases: TGTGCCAGCAGCCGCGATTCCTACGAGCAGTACTTC. The chain joins TRBV6-5 to TRBJ2-7; D not certain. From germline, CDR1 is MNHEY and CDR2 SVGAGI. Trimming stripped 6 bases from V and 1 base from J, with 7 bases between. The CDR3 is 12 residues long.

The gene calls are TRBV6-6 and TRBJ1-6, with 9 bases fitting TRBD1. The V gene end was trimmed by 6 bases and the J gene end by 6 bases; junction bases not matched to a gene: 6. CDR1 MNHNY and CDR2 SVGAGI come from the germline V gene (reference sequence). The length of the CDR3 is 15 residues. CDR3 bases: TGTGCCAGCAGGAACGGACAGGGGATTAATTCACCCCTCCACTTT. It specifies CASRNGQGINSPLHF.

The CDR3 reads CASSSTGGGYEQYF. In DNA form, the CDR3 reads TGTGCCAGCAGTTCCACAGGGGGGGGCTACGAGCAGTACTTC. The rearrangement links TRBV6-6 to TRBJ2-7; possible D gene TRBD1, 8 bases. CDR3 length: 14 amino acids. The V gene's germline CDR1 is MNHNY and CDR2 SVGAGI (reference sequence). V lost 4 bases, J lost 3 bases, and 13 bases lay in between.

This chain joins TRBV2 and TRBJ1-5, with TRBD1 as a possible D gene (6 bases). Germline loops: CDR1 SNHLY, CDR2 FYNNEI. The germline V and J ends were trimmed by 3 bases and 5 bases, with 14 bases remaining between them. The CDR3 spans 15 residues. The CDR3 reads CASSEWGQEHQPQHF. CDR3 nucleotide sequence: TGTGCCAGCAGTGAGTGGGGACAAGAGCATCAGCCCCAGCATTTT.

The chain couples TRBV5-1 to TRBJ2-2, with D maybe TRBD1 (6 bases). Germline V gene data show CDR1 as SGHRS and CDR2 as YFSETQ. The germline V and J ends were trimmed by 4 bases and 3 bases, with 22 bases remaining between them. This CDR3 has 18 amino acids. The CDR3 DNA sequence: TGCGCCAGCAGCCCGGGACACCTGCAACGATGGGACACCGGGGAGCTGTTTTTT. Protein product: CASSPGHLQRWDTGELFF.

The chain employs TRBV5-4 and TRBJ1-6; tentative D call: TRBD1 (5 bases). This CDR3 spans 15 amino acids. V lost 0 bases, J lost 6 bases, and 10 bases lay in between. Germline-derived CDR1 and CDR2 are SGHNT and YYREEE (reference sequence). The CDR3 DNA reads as TGTGCCAGCAGCTTGGGGGACGGGATTAATTCACCCCTCCACTTT. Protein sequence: CASSLGDGINSPLHF. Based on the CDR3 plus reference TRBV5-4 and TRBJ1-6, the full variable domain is ETGVTQSPTHLIKTRGQQVTLRCSSQSGHNTVSWYQQALGQGPQFIFQYYREEENGRGNFPPRFSGLQFPNYSSELNVNALELDDSALYLCASSLGDGINSPLHFGNGTRLTVT.

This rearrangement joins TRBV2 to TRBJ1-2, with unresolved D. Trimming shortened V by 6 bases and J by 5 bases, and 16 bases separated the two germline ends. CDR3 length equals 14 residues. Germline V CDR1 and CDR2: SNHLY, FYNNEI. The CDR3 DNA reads TGTGCCAGCAGGGGGTCGGGTTTTTTTTATGGCTACACCTTC. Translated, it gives CASRGSGFFYGYTF.

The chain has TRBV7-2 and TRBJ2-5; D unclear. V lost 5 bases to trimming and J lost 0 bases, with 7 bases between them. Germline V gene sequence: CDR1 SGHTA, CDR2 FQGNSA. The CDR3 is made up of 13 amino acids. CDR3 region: CASSQTYQETQYF. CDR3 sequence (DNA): TGTGCCAGCAGCCAAACGTACCAAGAGACCCAGTACTTC.

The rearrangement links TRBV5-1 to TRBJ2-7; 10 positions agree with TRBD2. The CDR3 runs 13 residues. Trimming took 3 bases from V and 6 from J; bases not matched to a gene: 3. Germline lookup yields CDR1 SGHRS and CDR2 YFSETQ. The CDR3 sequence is CASSSWTSGEQYF. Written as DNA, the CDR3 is TGCGCCAGCAGCTCATGGACTAGCGGCGAGCAGTACTTC.

The CDR3 reads CASSRDPIFHYTF. The CDR3 bases are TGTGCCAGCAGTAGGGACCCAATTTTCCACTACACCTTC. The V and J genes are TRBV6-2 or TRBV6-3 and TRBJ1-2; the D gene is possibly TRBD1 (5 bases). Trimming removed 5 bases at V and 10 bases at J, with 17 bases between. This CDR3 is built from 13 residues. The germline gives CDR1 MNHEY, CDR2 SVGEGT.

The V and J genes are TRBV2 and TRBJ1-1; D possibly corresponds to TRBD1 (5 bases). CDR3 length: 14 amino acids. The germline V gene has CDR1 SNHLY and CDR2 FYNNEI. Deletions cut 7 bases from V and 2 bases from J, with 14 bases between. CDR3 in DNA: TGTGCCAGCACCCCTGGCGGGGCTAACACTGAAGCTTTCTTT. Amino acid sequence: CASTPGGANTEAFF. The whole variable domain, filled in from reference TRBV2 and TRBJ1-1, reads EPEVTQTPSHQVTQMGQEVILRCVPISNHLYFYWYRQILGQKVEFLVSFYNNEISEKSEIFDDQFSVERPDGSNFTLKIRSTKLEDSAMYFCASTPGGANTEAFFGQGTRLTVV.

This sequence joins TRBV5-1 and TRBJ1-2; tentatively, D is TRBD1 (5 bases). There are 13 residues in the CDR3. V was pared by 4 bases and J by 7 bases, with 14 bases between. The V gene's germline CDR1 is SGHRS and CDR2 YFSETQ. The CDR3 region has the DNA TGCGCCAGCAGCCCCGTGGGGGTCGGTGGCTACACCTTC. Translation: CASSPVGVGGYTF.

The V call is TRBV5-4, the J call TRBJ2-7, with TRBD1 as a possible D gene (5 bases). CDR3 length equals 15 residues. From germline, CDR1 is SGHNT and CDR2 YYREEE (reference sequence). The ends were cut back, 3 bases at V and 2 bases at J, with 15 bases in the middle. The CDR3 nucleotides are TGTGCCAGCAGCTCCGGTAGGGGCAGCCCCTACGAGCAGTACTTC. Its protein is CASSSGRGSPYEQYF.

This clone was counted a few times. CDR3 sequence: CASSPTVNSNQPQHF. The CDR3 DNA reads as TGTGCCAGCAGCCCGACGGTGAATAGCAATCAGCCCCAGCATTTT. The rearrangement joins TRBV4-2 to TRBJ1-5, with no clear D. CDR1 is LGHNA and CDR2 is YNFKEQ in the germline V gene. Trimming pared 4 bases from V and 0 bases from J, leaving 10 bases between. CDR3 length equals 15 residues.

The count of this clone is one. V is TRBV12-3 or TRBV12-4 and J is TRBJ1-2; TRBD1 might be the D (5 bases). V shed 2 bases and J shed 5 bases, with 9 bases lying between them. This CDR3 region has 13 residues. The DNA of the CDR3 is TGTGCCAGCAGTTTACCCCAGGGTTATGGCTACACCTTC. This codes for CASSLPQGYGYTF.

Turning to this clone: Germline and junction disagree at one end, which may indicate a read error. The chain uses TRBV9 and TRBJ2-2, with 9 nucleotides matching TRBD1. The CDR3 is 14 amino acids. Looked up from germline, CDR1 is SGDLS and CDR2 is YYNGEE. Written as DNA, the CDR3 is TGTGCCAGCAGCCTGACAGGGGGAACCGGGGAGCTGCTTTTT. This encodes CASSLTGGTGELLF.

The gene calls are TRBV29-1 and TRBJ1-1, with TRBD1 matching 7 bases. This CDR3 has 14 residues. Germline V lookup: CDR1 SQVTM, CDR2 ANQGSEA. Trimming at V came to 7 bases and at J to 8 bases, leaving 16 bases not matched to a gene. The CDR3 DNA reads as TGCAGCGGGTCGGGACCTCAGGGGGTGGGGGAAGCTTTCTTT. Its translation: CSGSGPQGVGEAFF.

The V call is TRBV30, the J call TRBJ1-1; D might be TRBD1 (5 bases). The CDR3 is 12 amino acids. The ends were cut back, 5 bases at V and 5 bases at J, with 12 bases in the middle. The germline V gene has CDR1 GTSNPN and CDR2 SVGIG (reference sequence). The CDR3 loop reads CAWVVRGTEAFF. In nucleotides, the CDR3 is TGTGCCTGGGTGGTCCGGGGGACTGAAGCTTTCTTT. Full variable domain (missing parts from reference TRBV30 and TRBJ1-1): SQTIHQWPATLVQPVGSPLSLECTVEGTSNPNLYWYRQAAGRGLQLLFYSVGIGQISSEVPQNLSASRPQDRQFILSSKKLLLSDSGFYLCAWVVRGTEAFFGQGTRLTVV.